The 2 T cell receptor beta chains below come from one sample, sequenced in a study of early T cells in non-severe SARS-CoV-2 infection. Each CDR3 protein gets one entry after TCRdb re-called the 5' RACE reads with MiXCR. The data hold nearly 30,000 distinct CDR3 sequences, with about 5.7% observed a single time. Sequencing input: whole blood. The receptors originated from an adult who was a healthcare worker with PCR-confirmed SARS-CoV-2 infection or an uninfected control (not recorded which).

This clonotype has more than one count but fewer than ten. The chain recombines TRBV7-2 with TRBJ1-6, with 8 nucleotides matching TRBD1. The CDR3 covers 15 residues. The junction had 6 bases not matched to a gene; V was cut back by 1 base and J by 10 bases. The germline gives CDR1 SGHTA, CDR2 FQGNSA. In DNA, the CDR3 is TGTGCCAGCAGCTTAGTTTACCCAGGGGGCTCACCCCTCCACTTT. Amino acids: CASSLVYPGGSPLHF.

This clonotype was seen many times. J is TRBJ1-5 and V is TRBV6-2 or TRBV6-3; 10 nucleotides match TRBD1. CDR1 is MNHEY and CDR2 is SVGEGT in the germline V gene. The CDR3 length is 14 residues. V lost 7 bases, J lost 7 bases, and 7 bases stayed unmatched. The CDR3 protein is CASTPGTGVQPQHF. The CDR3 region has the DNA TGTGCCAGCACCCCCGGGACAGGGGTCCAGCCCCAGCATTTT.